Included here is one T cell receptor (beta chain) sequence, with context. The data were taken from a study of blood T cell repertoires in COVID-19. At the level of the study: Sites in the United States, Italy and Spain provided acute and convalescent COVID-19 samples. PBMCs, B-cell-depleted T cells, or T cells were the source of the cDNA or gDNA that made up the material.

Original analysis: Using reference gene primer amplification, nucleated cell counts were estimated. The protocol was immunoSEQ multiplex PCR, while the TCRdb copy is restricted to in-frame clones and leaves out a portion. V and J calls and clone size follow that table, whereas D and trimming were derived from the DNA. The data contain about 330,000 clones, about 84% of them singletons. CDR3 size: 18 residues. The receptor was isolated from a woman in her 50s with acute or convalescent COVID-19. The chain recombines TRBV21-1 with TRBJ2-1; the D call in the table, TRBD2, was not verified against the DNA. TRBV21-1 is assigned pseudogene status. Input material: peripheral blood. DNA of the CDR3: TGTGCCAGCAGCAAGCTCGGGGAGCGGGAGGGTATCTACAATGAGCAGTTCTTC. Its translation is CASSKLGEREGIYNEQFF.